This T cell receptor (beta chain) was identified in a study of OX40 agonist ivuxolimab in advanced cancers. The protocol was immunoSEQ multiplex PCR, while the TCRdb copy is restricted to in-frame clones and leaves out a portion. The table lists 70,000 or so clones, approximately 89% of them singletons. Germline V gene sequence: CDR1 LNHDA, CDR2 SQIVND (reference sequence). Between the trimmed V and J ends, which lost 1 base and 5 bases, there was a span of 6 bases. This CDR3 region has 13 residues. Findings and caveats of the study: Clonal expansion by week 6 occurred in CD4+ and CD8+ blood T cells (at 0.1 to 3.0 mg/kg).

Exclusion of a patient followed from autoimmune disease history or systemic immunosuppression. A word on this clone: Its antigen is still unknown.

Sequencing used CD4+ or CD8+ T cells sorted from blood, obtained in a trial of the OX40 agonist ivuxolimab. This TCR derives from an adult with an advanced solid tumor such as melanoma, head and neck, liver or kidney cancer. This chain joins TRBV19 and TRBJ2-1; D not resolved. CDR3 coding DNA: TGTGCCAGTAGTATAGCGCCGGACAATGAGCAGTTCTTC. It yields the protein CASSIAPDNEQFF.